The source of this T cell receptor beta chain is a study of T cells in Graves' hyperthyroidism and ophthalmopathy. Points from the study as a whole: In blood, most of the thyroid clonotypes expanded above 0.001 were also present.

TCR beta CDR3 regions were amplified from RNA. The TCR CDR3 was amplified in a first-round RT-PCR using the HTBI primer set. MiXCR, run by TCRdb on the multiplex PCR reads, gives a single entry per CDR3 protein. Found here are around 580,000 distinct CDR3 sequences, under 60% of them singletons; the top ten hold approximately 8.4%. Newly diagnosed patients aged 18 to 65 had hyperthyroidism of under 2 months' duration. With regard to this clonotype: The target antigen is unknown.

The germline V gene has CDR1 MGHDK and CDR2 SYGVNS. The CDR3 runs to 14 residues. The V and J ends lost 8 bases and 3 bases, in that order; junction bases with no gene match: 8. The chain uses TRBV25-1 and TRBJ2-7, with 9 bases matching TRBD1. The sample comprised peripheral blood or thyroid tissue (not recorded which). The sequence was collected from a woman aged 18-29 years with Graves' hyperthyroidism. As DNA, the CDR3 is TGTGCCAGCCCACCTGGGACAGGGTTCTACGAGCAGTACTTC. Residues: CASPPGTGFYEQYF.